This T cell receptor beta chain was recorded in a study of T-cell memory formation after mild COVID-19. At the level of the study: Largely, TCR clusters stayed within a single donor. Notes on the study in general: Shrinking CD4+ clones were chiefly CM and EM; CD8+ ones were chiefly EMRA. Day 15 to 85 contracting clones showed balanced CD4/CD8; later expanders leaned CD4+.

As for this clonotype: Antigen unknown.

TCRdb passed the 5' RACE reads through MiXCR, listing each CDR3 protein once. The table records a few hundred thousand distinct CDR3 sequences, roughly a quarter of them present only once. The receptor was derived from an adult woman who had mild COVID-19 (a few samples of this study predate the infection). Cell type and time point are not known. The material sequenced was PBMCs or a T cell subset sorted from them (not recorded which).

CDR3 in amino acids: CSARGDRDVSSDFSYEQYF. CDR3 sequence (DNA): TGCAGTGCTAGAGGGGACCGGGATGTTTCAAGCGATTTCTCCTACGAGCAGTACTTC. The chain links TRBV20-1 to TRBJ2-7, with D perhaps assigned TRBD1 or TRBD2 (5 bases each). The CDR3 spans 19 residues. V was pared by 1 base and J by 0 bases, with 25 bases between. CDR1 and CDR2 from the germline V gene are DFQATT and SNEGSKA (reference sequence).